What follows describes a single T cell receptor beta chain. Its specificity is not known. No conserved phenylalanine or tryptophan ends this CDR3, so it is likely a read error. The data originate from a study of response to subunit inactivated influenza vaccine. General study results and limits: After each seasonal influenza vaccination, few new T cells are recruited, the authors suggested.

The germline CDR1 and CDR2 sequences are SGDLS and YYNGEE. The CDR3 totals 15 residues. V dropped 0 bases and J dropped 9 bases, with 16 bases sitting between them. TCRdb re-analysed the RT-PCR reads in MiXCR, keeping a single row per CDR3 protein. The top ten clones hold about 10% of a sample with around 750,000 distinct CDR3 sequences, around 20% of them seen once. V is TRBV9 and J is TRBJ2-1, with D tentatively TRBD2 (6 bases). The sequence was obtained from a man aged 50-60 years who received an inactivated influenza vaccine. The input for sequencing was PBMCs from blood, taken more than 4 days after vaccination. The CDR3 DNA sequence: TGTGCCAGCAGCGTAGATGGTTTGGGGACTGCTGAGCAGTTCTCC. It translates to CASSVDGLGTAEQFS.